A selection of T cell receptor beta chains follows, all from one sample in a study of post-analysis software for immune sequencing data. MiXCR, run by TCRdb on the PCR reads, gives a single entry per CDR3 protein. The table records hundreds of thousands of distinct CDR3 sequences, approximately 60% of them present only once. Sequencing was carried out using blood. These receptors were obtained from a girl between 2 and 10 years old with multiple sclerosis. CDR3s include the opening cysteine and the closing phenylalanine or tryptophan.

j_call v_call cdr3_aa
TRBJ2-1 TRBV11-2 CASSLEAEQFF
TRBJ2-4 TRBV6-5 CASRLMSQFGRNIQYF
TRBJ1-1 TRBV29-1 CSELTGGTEAFF
TRBJ1-2 TRBV14 CASSRFDDGGYTF
TRBJ2-7 TRBV10-3 CATGPGQGSHEQYF
TRBJ1-5 TRBV19 CASRRTRNNQPQHF
TRBJ2-1 TRBV4-1 CASSPFGGEQFF
TRBJ2-5 TRBV7-9 CASSFGTILGEEIQYF
TRBJ2-3 TRBV2 CASREGGTTDMQYF
TRBJ2-5 TRBV9 CASSVAPTDQETQYF
TRBJ2-7 TRBV4-2 CASSQEGPGAISYEQYF
TRBJ1-1 TRBV4-3 CASSQVGQNTEAFF
. TRBV20-1 CSASYQQETQYF
. TRBV6-1 CASSGISKTQYF
TRBJ2-1 TRBV4-3 CASSQELPDEQFF
TRBJ2-4 TRBV30 CACSAGGGGEQYF
TRBJ1-5 TRBV12-3/TRBV12-4 CASSLWTGGYGNQPQHF
TRBJ2-3 TRBV3-1 CASSQDPGSYYTQYF
TRBJ1-2 TRBV12-3/TRBV12-4 CASSRRGGRAYGYTF
TRBJ2-3 TRBV2 CASSFRLDSASTDTQYF
TRBJ2-1 TRBV12-3/TRBV12-4 CVSILAGGPSYNEQFF
TRBJ2-1 TRBV5-1 CASSSGTVTYNEQFF
TRBJ2-7 TRBV10-3 CAISPGQGAYEQYF
TRBJ2-1 TRBV7-9 CASSSVPGLAGVYNEQFF
TRBJ2-5 TRBV18 CASSPSQVQETQYF
TRBJ2-1 TRBV5-1 CASSLEGNEQFF
TRBJ2-1 TRBV29-1 CSAISEPGYNEQFF
TRBJ2-3 TRBV6-1 CASSVGAGNPTDTQYF
TRBJ2-5 TRBV18 CASSLRDRIVQETQYF
TRBJ2-5 TRBV5-1 CASSSTGTSAAETQYF
TRBJ2-1 TRBV2 CASSPTGTSSYNEQFF
TRBJ2-7 TRBV5-1 CASSLEWGLVEYEQYF
TRBJ2-1 TRBV12-3/TRBV12-4 CASSPGTVASYNEQFF
TRBJ2-1 TRBV6-5 CASRGTLDRNEQFF
TRBJ2-3 TRBV20-1 CSAIPGTSGEADTQYF
TRBJ2-7 TRBV20-1 CSASLVQGHEQYF
TRBJ1-1 TRBV5-5 CASSLASDSGTEAFF
TRBJ2-3 TRBV20-1 CSARDPRRGGPDTQYF
TRBJ2-1 TRBV25-1 CASSDPSSGAYNEQFF
TRBJ2-1 TRBV12-3/TRBV12-4 CASSPRGAAFDNEQFF
TRBJ2-5 TRBV2 CASSVGLAGGHGETQYF
TRBJ1-4 TRBV4-3 CASSQGQGAPEKLFF
TRBJ2-5 TRBV20-1 CSAIRLAGGRETQYF
TRBJ2-2 TRBV25-1 CATSKRGGTGELFF
TRBJ1-2 TRBV10-2 CASSESRAGTGFGYTF
TRBJ2-1 TRBV12-3/TRBV12-4 CASYPDQTRTGEQFF
TRBJ2-1 TRBV29-1 CSVGLQQGEREQFF
TRBJ1-2 TRBV6-5 CASSLRGGDAYGYTF
TRBJ2-1 TRBV10-3 CAISEGTGKGNNEQFF